This entry describes one T cell receptor (beta chain). The antigen remains unidentified. Per germline, CDR1 GTSNPN and CDR2 SVGIG (reference sequence). The V segment lost 4 bases and the J segment 8 bases; nucleotides outside the gene matches: 7. CDR3 size: 14 residues. These data are taken from a study of beta chain features in type 1 diabetes. Study-wide results and limits: It was not settled here whether HLA type affects TCRB rearrangement.

cDNA synthesis used the whole RNA isolate, giving expressed TCRB sequences. Measured with immunoSEQ multiplex PCR; TCRdb has only the in-frame clones, and not every one. The sample yields 220,000 or so clones, roughly 70% seen once. The sequenced sample was naive CD4+ T cells from blood. The genes are TRBV30 and TRBJ1-4, with 10 bases lining up with TRBD1. The TCR originated in a man under 40 in good health. The CDR3, as DNA: TGTGCCTGGAACAGGGGGACAGGGGACGAAAAACTGTTTTTT. This translates into CAWNRGTGDEKLFF.